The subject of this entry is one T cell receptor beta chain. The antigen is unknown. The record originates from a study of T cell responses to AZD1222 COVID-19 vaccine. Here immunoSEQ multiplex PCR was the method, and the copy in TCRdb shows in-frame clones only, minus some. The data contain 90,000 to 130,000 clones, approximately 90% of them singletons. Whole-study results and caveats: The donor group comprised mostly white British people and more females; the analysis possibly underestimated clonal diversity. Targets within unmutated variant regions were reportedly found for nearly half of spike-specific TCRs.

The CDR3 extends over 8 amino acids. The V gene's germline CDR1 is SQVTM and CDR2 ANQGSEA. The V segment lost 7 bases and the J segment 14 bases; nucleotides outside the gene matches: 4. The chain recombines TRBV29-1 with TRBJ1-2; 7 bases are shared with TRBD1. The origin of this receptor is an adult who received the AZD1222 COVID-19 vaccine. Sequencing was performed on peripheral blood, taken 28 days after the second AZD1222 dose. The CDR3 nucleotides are TGCAGCGCCGAGGGACAGACCTTC. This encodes CSAEGQTF.